This passage covers 2 T cell receptor beta chains from one sample sequenced in a study of shared clonotypes between healthy human individuals. The repertoire was sequenced with immunoSEQ multiplex PCR; TCRdb's copy has only in-frame clones and lacks some. The top ten hold roughly 1.2% of the sample, which has some 1,400,000 clones, about 96% seen once. Sequenced input: naive CD4+ T cells sorted from blood. Documented subset: CD45RA+ positively selected. These receptors were taken from a man aged 30 to 45 in good health.

The J gene is TRBJ1-1, the V gene TRBV7-2; D is undetermined. Looked up from germline, CDR1 is SGHTA and CDR2 is FQGNSA. The V and J ends lost 1 base and 6 bases respectively, with 9 bases between them. This CDR3 contains 13 residues. The CDR3 DNA follows: TGTGCCAGCAGCTTAGGGGCAATCCCTGAAGCTTTCTTT. Translation: CASSLGAIPEAFF.

The chain joins TRBV7-2 to TRBJ1-5; unclear D gene. Germline CDR1 reads SGHTA; CDR2 reads FQGNSA. Trimming left V 3 bases short and J 4 bases short, with 10 bases between. The CDR3 is made up of 14 amino acids. The CDR3 DNA is TGTGCCAGCAGCTTTAGGGCAGATAATCAGCCCCAGCATTTT. Translating it yields CASSFRADNQPQHF.